This T cell receptor (beta chain) was found in a study of long-term antiretroviral therapy in people with HIV. The length of the CDR3 is 15 residues. Germline CDR1 and CDR2: GTSNPN and SVGIG (reference sequence). Trimming took off 1 base at V and 2 bases at J, with 14 bases between the two ends. An immunoSEQ assay, version v3.0, was performed at survey level. Using immunoSEQ multiplex PCR, the repertoire was profiled, and TCRdb retains in-frame clones only, with some absent. The profile shows roughly 15,000 clones, around nine tenths of them singletons. The chain carries TRBV30 and TRBJ1-1; D remains ambiguous. This receptor was taken from a woman in her twenties or thirties with HIV. The source material was unsorted PBMCs, sampled 2.3 years before starting antiretroviral therapy. CDR3 region: CAWSALAGANTEAFF. CDR3 nucleotide sequence: TGTGCCTGGAGTGCCCTTGCAGGTGCAAACACTGAAGCTTTCTTT.